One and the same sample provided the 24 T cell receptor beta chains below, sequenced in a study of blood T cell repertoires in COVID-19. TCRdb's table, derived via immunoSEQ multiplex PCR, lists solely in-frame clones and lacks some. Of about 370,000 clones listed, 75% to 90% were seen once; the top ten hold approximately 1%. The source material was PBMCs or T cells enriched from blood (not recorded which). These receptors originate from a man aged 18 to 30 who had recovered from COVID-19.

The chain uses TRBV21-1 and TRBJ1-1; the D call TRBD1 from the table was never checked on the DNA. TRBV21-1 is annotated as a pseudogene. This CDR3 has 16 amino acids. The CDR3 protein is CASSNRDRGMNTEAFF. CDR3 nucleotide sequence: TGTGCCAGCAGCAACCGGGACAGAGGCATGAACACTGAAGCTTTCTTT.

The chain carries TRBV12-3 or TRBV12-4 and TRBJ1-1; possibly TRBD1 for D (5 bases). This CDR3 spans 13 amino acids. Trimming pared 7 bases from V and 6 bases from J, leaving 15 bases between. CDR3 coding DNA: TGTGCCAGCAATATTCAGGGCCAGCCTGAAGCTTTCTTT. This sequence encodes CASNIQGQPEAFF.

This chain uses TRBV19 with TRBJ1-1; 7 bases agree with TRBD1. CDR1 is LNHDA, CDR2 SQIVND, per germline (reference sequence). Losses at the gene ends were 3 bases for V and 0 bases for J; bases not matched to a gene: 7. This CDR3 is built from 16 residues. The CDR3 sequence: CASSILRGTVNTEAFF. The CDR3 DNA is TGTGCCAGTAGTATCCTCCGTGGGACAGTGAACACTGAAGCTTTCTTT.

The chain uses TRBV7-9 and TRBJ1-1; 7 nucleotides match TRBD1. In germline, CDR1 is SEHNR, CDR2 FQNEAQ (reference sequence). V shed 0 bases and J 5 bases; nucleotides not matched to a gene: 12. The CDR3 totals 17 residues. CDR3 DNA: TGTGCCAGCAGCTTAGCACCGGGACAGAGAAGACGAACTGAAGCTTTCTTT. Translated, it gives CASSLAPGQRRRTEAFF.

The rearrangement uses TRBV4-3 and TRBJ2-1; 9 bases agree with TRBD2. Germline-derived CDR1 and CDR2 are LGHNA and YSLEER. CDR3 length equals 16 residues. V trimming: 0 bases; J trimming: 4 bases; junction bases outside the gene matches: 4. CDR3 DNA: TGCGCCAGCAGCCAAGATCCTAGCGGGGCGTACAATGAGCAGTTCTTC. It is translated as CASSQDPSGAYNEQFF.

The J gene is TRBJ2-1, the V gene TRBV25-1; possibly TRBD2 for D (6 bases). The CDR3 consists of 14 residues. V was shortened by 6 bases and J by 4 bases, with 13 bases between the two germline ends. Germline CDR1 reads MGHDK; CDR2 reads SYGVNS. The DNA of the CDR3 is TGTGCCAGCAGGAGGGGCGGGACTTACAATGAGCAGTTCTTC. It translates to CASRRGGTYNEQFF.

CDR3 in DNA: TGCAGTGCTAGTTCCCGGACAGATACGCAGTATTTT. Its protein is CSASSRTDTQYF. The chain joins TRBV20-1 to TRBJ2-3, with D unclear. Per the germline V gene, CDR1 is DFQATT and CDR2 is SNEGSKA (reference sequence). CDR3 length: 12 residues. Trimming shortened V by 3 bases and J by 3 bases, and 7 bases separated the two germline ends.

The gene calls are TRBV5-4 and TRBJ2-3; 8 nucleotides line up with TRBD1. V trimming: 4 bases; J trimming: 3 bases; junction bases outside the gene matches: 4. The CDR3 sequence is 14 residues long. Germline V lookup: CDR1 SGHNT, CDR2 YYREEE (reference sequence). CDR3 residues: CASSARQGTDTQYF. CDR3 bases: TGTGCCAGCAGCGCGAGACAGGGGACAGATACGCAGTATTTT.

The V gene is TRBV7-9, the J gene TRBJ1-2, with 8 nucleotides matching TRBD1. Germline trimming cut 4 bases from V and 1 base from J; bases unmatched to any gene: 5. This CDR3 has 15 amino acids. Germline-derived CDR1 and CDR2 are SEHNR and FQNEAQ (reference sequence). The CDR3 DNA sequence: TGTGCCAGCAGCTACAGACAGGGGATTAACTATGGCTACACCTTC. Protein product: CASSYRQGINYGYTF.

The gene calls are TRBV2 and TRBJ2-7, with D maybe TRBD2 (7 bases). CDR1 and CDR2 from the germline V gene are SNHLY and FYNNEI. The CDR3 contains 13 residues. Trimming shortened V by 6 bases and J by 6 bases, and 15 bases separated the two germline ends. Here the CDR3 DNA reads TGTGCCAGCAGCAGCAAAGGGGGGGGCGAGCAGTACTTC. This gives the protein CASSSKGGGEQYF.

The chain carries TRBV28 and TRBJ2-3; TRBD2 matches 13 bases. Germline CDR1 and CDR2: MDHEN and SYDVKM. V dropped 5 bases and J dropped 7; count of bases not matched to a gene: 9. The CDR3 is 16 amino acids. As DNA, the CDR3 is TGTGCCAGCAGTGCCTTTACTAGCGGGAGGGCCCATACGCAGTATTTT. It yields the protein CASSAFTSGRAHTQYF.

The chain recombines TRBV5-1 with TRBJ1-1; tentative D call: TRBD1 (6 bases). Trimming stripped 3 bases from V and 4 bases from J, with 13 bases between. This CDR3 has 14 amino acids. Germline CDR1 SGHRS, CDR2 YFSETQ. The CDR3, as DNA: TGCGCCAGCAGCTCACAGGGTTTCACCACTGAAGCTTTCTTT. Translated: CASSSQGFTTEAFF.

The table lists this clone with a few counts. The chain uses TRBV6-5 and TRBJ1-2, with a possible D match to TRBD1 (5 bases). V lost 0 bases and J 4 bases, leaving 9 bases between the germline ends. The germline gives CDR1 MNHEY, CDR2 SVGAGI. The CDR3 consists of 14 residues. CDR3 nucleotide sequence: TGTGCCAGCAGTTACTCGCGAGACAGCTATGGCTACACCTTC. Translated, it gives CASSYSRDSYGYTF.

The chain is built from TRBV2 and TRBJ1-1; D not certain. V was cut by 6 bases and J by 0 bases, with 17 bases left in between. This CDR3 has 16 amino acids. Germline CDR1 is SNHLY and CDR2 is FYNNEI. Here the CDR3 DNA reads TGTGCCAGCAGGTTTTTATTAGCCTCTATGAACACTGAAGCTTTCTTT. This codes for CASRFLLASMNTEAFF.

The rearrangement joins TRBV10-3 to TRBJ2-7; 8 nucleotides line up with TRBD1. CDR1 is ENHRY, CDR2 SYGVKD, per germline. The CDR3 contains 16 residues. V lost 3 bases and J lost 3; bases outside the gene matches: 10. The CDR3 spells CAISDPVGQGIYEQYF. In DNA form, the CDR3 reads TGTGCCATCAGTGACCCGGTAGGACAGGGCATCTACGAGCAGTACTTC.

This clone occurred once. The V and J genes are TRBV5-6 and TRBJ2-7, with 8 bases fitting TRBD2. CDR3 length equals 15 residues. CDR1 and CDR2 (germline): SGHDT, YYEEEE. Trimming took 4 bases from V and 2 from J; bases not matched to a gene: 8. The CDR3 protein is CASSAAPGGAYEQYF. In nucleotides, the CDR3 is TGTGCCAGCAGCGCAGCCCCGGGAGGGGCCTACGAGCAGTACTTC.

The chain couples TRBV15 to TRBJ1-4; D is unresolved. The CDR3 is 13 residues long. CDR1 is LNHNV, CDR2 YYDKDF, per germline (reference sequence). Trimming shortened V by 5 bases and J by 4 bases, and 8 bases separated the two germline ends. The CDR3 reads CATSARHNEKLFF. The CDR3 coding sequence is TGTGCCACCAGCGCCAGACATAATGAAAAACTGTTTTTT. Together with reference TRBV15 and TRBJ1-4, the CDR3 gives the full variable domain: DAMVIQNPRYQVTQFGKPVTLSCSQTLNHNVMYWYQQKSSQAPKLLFHYYDKDFNNEADTPDNFQSRRPNTSFCFLDIRSPGLGDTAMYLCATSARHNEKLFFGSGTQLSVL.

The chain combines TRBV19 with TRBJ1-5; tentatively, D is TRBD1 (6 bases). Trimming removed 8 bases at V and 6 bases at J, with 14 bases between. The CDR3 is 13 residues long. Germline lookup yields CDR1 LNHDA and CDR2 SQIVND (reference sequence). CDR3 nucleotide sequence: TGTGCCAGTCGGGGGGTAGGGGGTCAGCCCCAGCATTTT. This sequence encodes CASRGVGGQPQHF. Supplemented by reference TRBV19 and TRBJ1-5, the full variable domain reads DGGITQSPKYLFRKEGQNVTLSCEQNLNHDAMYWYRQDPGQGLRLIYYSQIVNDFQKGDIAEGYSVSREKKESFPLTVTSAQKNPTAFYLCASRGVGGQPQHFGDGTRLSIL.

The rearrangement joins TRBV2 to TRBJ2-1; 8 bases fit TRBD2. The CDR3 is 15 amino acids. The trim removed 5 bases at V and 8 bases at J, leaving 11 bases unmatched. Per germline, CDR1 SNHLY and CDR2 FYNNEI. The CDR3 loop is CASSKGLVWSDEQFF. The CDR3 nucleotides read TGTGCCAGCAGTAAGGGACTAGTTTGGTCTGATGAGCAGTTCTTC.

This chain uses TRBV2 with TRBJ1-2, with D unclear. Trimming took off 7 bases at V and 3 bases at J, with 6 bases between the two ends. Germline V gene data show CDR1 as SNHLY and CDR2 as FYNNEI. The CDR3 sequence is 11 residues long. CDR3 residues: CASKAYYGYTF. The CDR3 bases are TGTGCCAGCAAAGCCTACTATGGCTACACCTTC. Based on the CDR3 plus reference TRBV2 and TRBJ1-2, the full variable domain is EPEVTQTPSHQVTQMGQEVILRCVPISNHLYFYWYRQILGQKVEFLVSFYNNEISEKSEIFDDQFSVERPDGSNFTLKIRSTKLEDSAMYFCASKAYYGYTFGSGTRLTVV.

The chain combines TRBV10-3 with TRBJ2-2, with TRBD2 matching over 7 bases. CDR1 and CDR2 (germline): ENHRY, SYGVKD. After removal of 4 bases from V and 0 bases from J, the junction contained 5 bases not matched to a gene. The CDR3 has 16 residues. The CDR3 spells CAISVASGANTGELFF. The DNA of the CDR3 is TGTGCCATCAGTGTGGCTAGCGGTGCGAACACCGGGGAGCTGTTTTTT.

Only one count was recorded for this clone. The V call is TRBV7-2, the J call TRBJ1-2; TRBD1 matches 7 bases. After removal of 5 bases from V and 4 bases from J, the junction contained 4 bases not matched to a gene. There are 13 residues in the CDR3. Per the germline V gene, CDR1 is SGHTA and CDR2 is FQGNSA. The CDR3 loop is CASSPGQVYGYTF. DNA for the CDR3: TGTGCCAGCAGCCCTGGACAGGTCTATGGCTACACCTTC.

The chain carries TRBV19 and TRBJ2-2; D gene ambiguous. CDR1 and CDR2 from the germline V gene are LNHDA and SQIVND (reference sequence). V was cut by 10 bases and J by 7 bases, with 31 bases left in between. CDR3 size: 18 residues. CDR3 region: CATQGVRHRALSSGELFF. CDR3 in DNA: TGTGCCACCCAAGGTGTTAGACACAGAGCCTTGTCCAGCGGGGAGCTGTTTTTT.

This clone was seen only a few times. CDR3 in amino acids: CASSYYYEQYF. The CDR3 DNA sequence: TGTGCCAGCAGCTACTACTACGAGCAGTACTTC. The genes are TRBV3-1 (or the pseudogene TRBV3-2) and TRBJ2-7, with D uncertain. The CDR3 has 11 residues. Germline V gene lookup returns CDR1 LGHDT and CDR2 YNNKEL (reference sequence). V lost 5 bases, J lost 3 bases, and 5 bases lay in between.